The 7 T cell receptor beta chains below were found in one sample sequenced in a study of cytomegalovirus exposure and HLA in healthy donors. Primers for the PCR totalled 60 Vbeta and 13 Jbeta. TCRdb's copy holds only in-frame clones and misses some; the assay was immunoSEQ multiplex PCR. The sample lists 100,000 to 150,000 clones, around four fifths occurring once. Sequencing used PBMCs. All receptors derive from a middle-aged woman in good health and CMV-seropositive.

This clone is a singleton in its sample. V usage is TRBV7-9 and J usage is TRBJ2-5, with TRBD1 as a possible D gene (6 bases). Gene TRBJ2-7 matches the end of the DNA better, so the J call may be wrong. Germline V lookup: CDR1 SEHNR, CDR2 FQNEAQ (reference sequence). CDR3 length: 14 amino acids. The CDR3 region is CASSARTESYEQYF. The CDR3 nucleotides are TGTGCCAGCAGCGCCCGGACAGAATCTTACGAGCAGTACTTC.

This clone was detected a few times. The V and J genes are TRBV19 and TRBJ2-1; 10 bases line up with TRBD1. Trimming took 0 bases from V and 3 from J; bases not matched to a gene: 5. CDR3 length equals 17 residues. Germline V gene lookup returns CDR1 LNHDA and CDR2 SQIVND (reference sequence). CDR3 region: CASSIDTGTGVYNEQFF. The CDR3 DNA follows: TGTGCCAGTAGTATAGACACCGGGACAGGGGTCTACAATGAGCAGTTCTTC.

V is TRBV5-1 and J is TRBJ2-7; 8 nucleotides match TRBD2. V dropped 4 bases and J dropped 8; count of bases not matched to a gene: 17. The CDR3 has 16 residues. CDR1 is SGHRS, CDR2 YFSETQ, per germline. CDR3 amino acids: CASSRGGAGAQSQQYF. CDR3 DNA: TGCGCCAGCAGCAGGGGTGGAGCGGGGGCCCAGAGTCAGCAGTACTTC.

V and J are TRBV2 and TRBJ2-7, with D perhaps TRBD2 (5 bases). Germline CDR1 is SNHLY and CDR2 is FYNNEI. The CDR3 has 13 amino acids. V gave up 10 bases and J gave up 2 bases, with 15 bases separating them. Here the CDR3 reads CATRPAAAYEQYF. The CDR3 DNA reads TGTGCCACCAGACCAGCAGCGGCCTACGAGCAGTACTTC.

This clone has just a few counts. The rearrangement uses TRBV9 and TRBJ1-5; unclear D gene. The CDR3 spans 15 residues. V lost 4 bases, J lost 2 bases, and 13 bases lay in between. The germline CDR1 and CDR2 sequences are SGDLS and YYNGEE. The chain's CDR3 is CASSSEEGRNQPQHF. CDR3 nucleotide sequence: TGTGCCAGCAGCTCCGAGGAGGGCCGCAATCAGCCCCAGCATTTT.

The rearrangement uses TRBV5-1 and TRBJ1-3; no definite D call. Germline V gene sequence: CDR1 SGHRS, CDR2 YFSETQ. The CDR3 contains 12 residues. V lost 4 bases to trimming and J lost 4 bases, with 6 bases between them. CDR3: CASSREGNTIYF. DNA of the CDR3: TGCGCCAGCAGCCGGGAGGGAAACACCATATATTTT.

Only a few counts were recorded for this clone. This chain connects TRBV27 to TRBJ2-6; 12 nucleotides match TRBD1. This CDR3 contains 18 residues. Germline CDR1 is MNHEY and CDR2 is SMNVEV (reference sequence). V shed 1 base, J shed 3 bases, and the junction held 4 bases outside the gene matches. The CDR3 protein is CASSLFGTGGFGANVLTF. The DNA of the CDR3 is TGTGCCAGCAGTTTATTCGGGACAGGGGGCTTTGGGGCCAACGTCCTGACTTTC.